The 25 T cell receptor beta chains reported below all come from one sample, sequenced in a study of T cell repertoires in cytomegalovirus infection. The antigens for these receptors are not known. MiXCR, applied by TCRdb to the reads, yields one record per CDR3 protein. The table has around 750,000 distinct CDR3 sequences, about 30% seen once. Here the sequenced sample was cultured CD8+ T cells from PBMCs, taken from culture after CMV antigen stimulation. The receptors here all came from a human donor in good health (CMV status not recorded). Some clones in this sample may be carry-over from other donors' samples.

The chain employs TRBV28 and TRBJ1-6, with D possibly TRBD1 on 5 matching bases. The germline CDR1 and CDR2 sequences are MDHEN and SYDVKM. Trimming pared 4 bases from V and 4 bases from J, leaving 17 bases between. This CDR3 has 17 amino acids. This CDR3 reads CASSWSIDRTYNSPLHF. CDR3 DNA sequence: TGTGCCAGCAGTTGGAGTATTGACAGAACTTATAATTCACCCCTCCACTTT.

The chain joins TRBV27 to TRBJ2-7; D tentatively fits TRBD1 or TRBD2 (6 bases each). The CDR3 sequence is 15 residues long. Trimming stripped 2 bases from V and 0 bases from J, with 11 bases between. Germline CDR1 is MNHEY and CDR2 is SMNVEV (reference sequence). CDR3 loop: CASSLRGAPSYEQYV. The DNA for the CDR3 is TGTGCCAGCAGTTTAAGGGGGGCCCCCTCCTACGAGCAGTACGTC.

The rearrangement joins TRBV2 to TRBJ2-5; weak D call: TRBD1 (6 bases). The CDR3 spans 15 residues. The V gene lost 6 bases and the J gene lost 0 bases, with 14 bases spanning the gap. Germline lookup yields CDR1 SNHLY and CDR2 FYNNEI. The CDR3 protein is CASRPGTFDQETQYF. CDR3 DNA sequence: TGTGCCAGCAGGCCGGGGACATTCGACCAAGAGACCCAGTACTTC.

This clonotype was seen ten or more times. This chain joins TRBV28 and TRBJ2-2, with D unresolved. The ends were cut back, 6 bases at V and 6 bases at J, with 17 bases in the middle. This CDR3 spans 15 amino acids. Germline CDR1 is MDHEN and CDR2 is SYDVKM. CDR3 sequence: CASRPVRVGSGELFF. The CDR3 coding sequence is TGTGCCAGCAGACCCGTAAGGGTGGGATCCGGGGAGCTGTTTTTT.

A single count supports this clonotype. Here the CDR3 DNA reads TGCAGCGTTGTAGAGGGGACGGTGAACACTGAAGCTTTCTTT. This gives the protein CSVVEGTVNTEAFF. The rearrangement links TRBV29-1 to TRBJ1-1; weak D call: TRBD1 (5 bases). Germline-derived CDR1 and CDR2 are SQVTM and ANQGSEA. V was pared by 4 bases and J by 0 bases, with 12 bases between. The CDR3 has 14 residues.

The chain combines TRBV10-3 with TRBJ2-2, with D perhaps TRBD1 (6 bases). Germline CDR1 and CDR2: ENHRY and SYGVKD. CDR3 length: 14 amino acids. Trimming pared 7 bases from V and 1 base from J, leaving 10 bases between. The chain's CDR3 is CAITPTGNTGELFF. The CDR3 DNA reads as TGTGCCATCACCCCGACAGGGAACACCGGGGAGCTGTTTTTT.

This clonotype was counted only a few times. The chain has TRBV12-3 or TRBV12-4 and TRBJ2-1, with 11 bases lining up with TRBD2. The CDR3 covers 19 residues. V trimming: 1 base; J trimming: 0 bases; junction bases outside the gene matches: 8. The CDR3 region is CASSLELAGGESSYNEQFF. In nucleotides, the CDR3 is TGTGCCAGCAGTTTAGAGCTAGCGGGGGGCGAGAGCTCCTACAATGAGCAGTTCTTC.

This clonotype was counted a few times. The chain uses TRBV9 and TRBJ2-1, with 7 positions matching TRBD1. Germline loops: CDR1 SGDLS, CDR2 YYNGEE. With 2 bases clipped from V and 9 bases from J, the junction kept 11 bases outside the gene matches. The CDR3 has 15 amino acids. The DNA for the CDR3 is TGTGCCAGCAGCGTTTACAGGGGTCACATCACTGAGCAGTTCTTC. Translated: CASSVYRGHITEQFF.

This clonotype was seen only a few times. The chain joins TRBV19 to TRBJ1-1; TRBD1 is a possible D gene (5 bases). The germline V and J ends were trimmed by 3 bases and 0 bases, with 17 bases remaining between them. CDR1 and CDR2 from the germline V gene are LNHDA and SQIVND (reference sequence). The CDR3 is 17 residues long. CDR3 coding DNA: TGTGCCAGTAGTATTGGAGGGGCGCGTCGCATGAACACTGAAGCTTTCTTT. Protein sequence: CASSIGGARRMNTEAFF.

This rearrangement joins TRBV5-1 to TRBJ2-2, with TRBD1 identical over 7 bases. The CDR3 is 16 residues long. The junction had 6 bases not matched to a gene; V was cut back by 4 bases and J by 0 bases. CDR1 and CDR2 from the germline V gene are SGHRS and YFSETQ. CDR3 in DNA: TGCGCCAGCAGCCCCTGGACAGGACCGAACACCGGGGAGCTGTTTTTT. The encoded protein is CASSPWTGPNTGELFF.

Regarding this clonotype: This sequence may be a read error, since a much larger clone differs from it by one base. J is TRBJ1-1 and V is TRBV12-3 or TRBV12-4; no clear D. This CDR3 spans 12 amino acids. The germline V and J ends were trimmed by 4 bases and 3 bases, with 6 bases remaining between them. The CDR3 region has the DNA TGTGCCAGCAGTTACTTCGACACTGAAGCTTTCTTT. This translates into CASSYFDTEAFF.

The chain combines TRBV6-2 or TRBV6-3 with TRBJ2-7, with D possibly being TRBD2 (7 bases). CDR3 length: 16 residues. Germline V gives CDR1 MNHEY, CDR2 SVGEGT. The V and J ends lost 7 bases and 5 bases respectively, with 24 bases between them. Here the CDR3 DNA reads TGTGCCAGCAACCCAGATCCGGGGGGCGCTATCAACGAGCAGTACGTC. As protein: CASNPDPGGAINEQYV.

In this sample, this clonotype turned up a few times. The chain has TRBV4-3 and TRBJ1-6; D possibly corresponds to TRBD1 (6 bases). The CDR3 is 15 residues long. V was trimmed by 1 base and J by 7 bases, leaving 11 bases between them. Germline loops: CDR1 LGHNA, CDR2 YSLEER. In DNA form, the CDR3 reads TGCGCCAGCAGCCAAGGGGCAGGGGAAAATTCACCCCTCCACTTT. Protein: CASSQGAGENSPLHF.

V is TRBV4-1 and J is TRBJ2-1; TRBD2 aligns across 8 bases. The trim removed 8 bases at V and 8 bases at J, leaving 11 bases unmatched. Looked up from germline, CDR1 is MGHRA and CDR2 is YSYEKL. This CDR3 has 14 residues. The CDR3 sequence: CASAFGGGWDEQFF. DNA of the CDR3: TGCGCCAGCGCATTCGGCGGGGGGTGGGATGAGCAGTTCTTC.

This rearrangement joins TRBV7-9 to TRBJ1-2; D gene unclear. Trimming pared 4 bases from V and 5 bases from J, leaving 11 bases between. The CDR3 sequence is 13 residues long. Germline V lookup: CDR1 SEHNR, CDR2 FQNEAQ (reference sequence). CDR3 DNA: TGTGCCAGCAGCTCCTTAGGCAGATATGGCTACACCTTC. Encoded protein: CASSSLGRYGYTF.

This clonotype was observed at least ten times. V and J are TRBV18 and TRBJ2-1; D remains ambiguous. Trimming cost V 3 bases and J 0 bases, with 6 bases left between them. The germline gives CDR1 KGHSH, CDR2 LQKENI. The CDR3 runs 14 residues. CDR3 nucleotide sequence: TGTGCCAGCTCACCGGATAGCTCCTACAATGAGCAGTTCTTC. Encoded protein: CASSPDSSYNEQFF.

The CDR3 bases are TGTGCCAGCAGTGCAGCTCCCGGATGGGAGACCCAGTACTTC. Encoded protein: CASSAAPGWETQYF. The chain combines TRBV2 with TRBJ2-5; D uncertain. The CDR3 loop spans 14 amino acids. CDR1 is SNHLY, CDR2 FYNNEI, per germline. The V end was cut by 4 bases, the J end by 5 bases, with 14 bases between.

The chain's CDR3 is CASSLTGRGEETQYF. The DNA for the CDR3 is TGTGCCAGCAGTTTAACGGGCAGGGGGGAAGAGACCCAGTACTTC. J is TRBJ2-5 and V is TRBV12-3 or TRBV12-4; D is perhaps TRBD1 (7 bases). The V end lost 2 bases, the J end lost 3 bases, and 13 bases lay between the germline ends. The CDR3 runs to 15 residues.

This clonotype was found many times. J is TRBJ1-6 and V is TRBV7-2; 7 nucleotides match TRBD1. The CDR3 totals 16 residues. The V segment lost 0 bases and the J segment 8 bases; nucleotides outside the gene matches: 7. CDR1 SGHTA and CDR2 FQGNSA come from the germline V gene. The CDR3 loop reads CASSLALQGSYSPLHF. The CDR3, as DNA: TGTGCCAGCAGCTTAGCATTACAGGGGAGTTATTCACCCCTCCACTTT.

This chain joins TRBV7-9 and TRBJ1-4; perhaps TRBD1 as D (5 bases). CDR1 is SEHNR, CDR2 FQNEAQ, per germline (reference sequence). The CDR3 covers 16 residues. Trimming cost V 4 bases and J 8 bases, with 20 bases left between them. In nucleotides, the CDR3 is TGTGCCAGCAGCTCAGGAGACGCGGGGCTGAAGGAAAAACTGTTTTTT. Protein sequence: CASSSGDAGLKEKLFF.

The table lists this clonotype with a few counts. The J gene is TRBJ2-1, the V gene TRBV11-2; a possible D gene is TRBD2 (6 bases). V was cut by 7 bases and J by 0 bases, with 16 bases left in between. This CDR3 comprises 16 residues. Germline loops: CDR1 SGHAT, CDR2 FQNNGV. The CDR3 loop reads CASTPKGTYSYNEQFF. DNA for the CDR3: TGTGCCAGCACCCCCAAAGGGACTTACTCCTACAATGAGCAGTTCTTC.

The table lists this clonotype with a few counts. This rearrangement joins TRBV6-2 or TRBV6-3 to TRBJ2-1; no definite D call. The CDR3 covers 15 residues. The germline V and J ends were trimmed by 2 bases and 6 bases, with 14 bases remaining between them. Germline CDR1 and CDR2: MNHEY and SVGEGT. DNA for the CDR3: TGTGCCAGCAGTTACGGTGCGTTCCCGCTCAATGAGCAGTTCTTC. Translation gives CASSYGAFPLNEQFF.

This clonotype was detected once. In nucleotides, the CDR3 is TGTGCCAGTCAACCTGTCTTTAGGATGTCAGAGACCCAGTACTTC. It encodes CASQPVFRMSETQYF. The genes are TRBV19 and TRBJ2-5; no clear D gene. CDR3 length: 15 residues. V shed 8 bases and J shed 4 bases, with 20 bases lying between them. Germline-derived CDR1 and CDR2 are LNHDA and SQIVND (reference sequence). Full variable domain (rest looked up from reference TRBV19 and TRBJ2-5): DGGITQSPKYLFRKEGQNVTLSCEQNLNHDAMYWYRQDPGQGLRLIYYSQIVNDFQKGDIAEGYSVSREKKESFPLTVTSAQKNPTAFYLCASQPVFRMSETQYFGPGTRLLVL.

This clonotype was seen a few times. This chain links TRBV12-3 or TRBV12-4 with TRBJ1-2; TRBD1 matches at 7 bases. This CDR3 comprises 12 residues. J lost 6 bases, V lost 5 bases, and 3 bases had no gene match. The CDR3 DNA sequence: TGTGCCAGCAGTCCGGGGACAGATGGCTACACCTTC. Protein product: CASSPGTDGYTF.

This clonotype has just a few counts. This chain joins TRBV7-3 and TRBJ2-2, with 8 positions matching TRBD2. V lost 6 bases to trimming and J lost 1 base; unmatched junction nucleotides: 13. The CDR3 runs 18 residues. Germline loops: CDR1 SGHTA, CDR2 FQGTGA. The CDR3 DNA follows: TGTGCCAGCAGGCCGAAACGTGTAGCGGGGAAGAACACCGGGGAGCTGTTTTTT. Residues: CASRPKRVAGKNTGELFF.